The following is a T cell receptor (beta chain) sequence with its context. The sample belongs to a study of blood T cell repertoires in COVID-19. Whole-study context: There were acute and convalescent COVID-19 samples, and they came from the United States, Italy and Spain. From T cells, B-cell-depleted T cells, or PBMCs came the material, which was cDNA or gDNA.

Authors' processing steps: How many nucleated cells were present was estimated from reference gene primer amplification. Produced via immunoSEQ multiplex PCR; TCRdb's table is partial and in-frame only. V, J and clone size are those of that table, while D and trimming were read from the DNA. The sample includes 200,000 to 300,000 clones, over 75% of them seen just once. Specimen: peripheral blood. This clonotype originated in a human donor in a cohort sampled during active COVID-19.

CDR3 DNA sequence: TGCGCCAGCAGCCCCTTGGGACCCTTTAGCGGGGGCCGAACGGAGCTGTTTTTT. The encoded protein is CASSPLGPFSGGRTELFF. The chain uses TRBV5-1 and TRBJ2-2, with 9 bases lining up with TRBD2. Germline lookup yields CDR1 SGHRS and CDR2 YFSETQ. This CDR3 has 18 amino acids. J was trimmed by 10 bases and V by 4 bases; bases with no gene match: 20.